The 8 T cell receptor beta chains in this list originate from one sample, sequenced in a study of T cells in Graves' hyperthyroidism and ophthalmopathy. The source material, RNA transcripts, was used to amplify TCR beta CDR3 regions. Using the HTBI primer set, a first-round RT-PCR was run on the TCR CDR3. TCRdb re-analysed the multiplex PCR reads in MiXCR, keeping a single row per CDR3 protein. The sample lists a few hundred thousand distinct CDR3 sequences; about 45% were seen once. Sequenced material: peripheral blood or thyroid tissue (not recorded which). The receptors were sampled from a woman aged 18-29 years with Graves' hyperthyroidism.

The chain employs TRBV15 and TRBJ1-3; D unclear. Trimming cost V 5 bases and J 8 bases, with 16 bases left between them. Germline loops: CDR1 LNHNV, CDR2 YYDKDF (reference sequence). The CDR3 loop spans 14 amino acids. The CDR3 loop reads CATSFRAGRDTIYF. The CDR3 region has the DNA TGTGCCACCAGCTTCCGAGCGGGGAGAGACACCATATATTTT.

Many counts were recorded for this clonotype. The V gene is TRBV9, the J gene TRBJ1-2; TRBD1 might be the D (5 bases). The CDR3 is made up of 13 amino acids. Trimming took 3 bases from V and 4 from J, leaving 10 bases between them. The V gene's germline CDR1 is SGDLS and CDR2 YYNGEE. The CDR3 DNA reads TGTGCCAGCAGCGCCATAGACAGCTATGGCTACACCTTC. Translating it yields CASSAIDSYGYTF. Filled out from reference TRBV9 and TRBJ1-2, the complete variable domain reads DSGVTQTPKHLITATGQRVTLRCSPRSGDLSVYWYQQSLDQGLQFLIQYYNGEERAKGNILERFSAQQFPDLHSELNLSSLELGDSALYFCASSAIDSYGYTFGSGTRLTVV.

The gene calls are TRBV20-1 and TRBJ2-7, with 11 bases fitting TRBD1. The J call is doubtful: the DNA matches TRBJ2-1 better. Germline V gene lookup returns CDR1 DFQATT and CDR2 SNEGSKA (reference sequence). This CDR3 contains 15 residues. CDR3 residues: CSARDQGQGGDEQFF. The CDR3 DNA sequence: TGCAGTGCTAGAGATCAGGGACAGGGGGGCGATGAGCAGTTCTTC.

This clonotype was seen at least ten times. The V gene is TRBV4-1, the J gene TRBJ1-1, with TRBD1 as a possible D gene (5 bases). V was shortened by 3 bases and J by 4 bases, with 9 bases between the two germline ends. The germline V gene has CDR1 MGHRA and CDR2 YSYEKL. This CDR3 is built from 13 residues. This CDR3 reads CASSHRESTEAFF. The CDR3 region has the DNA TGCGCCAGCAGCCACAGGGAGAGCACTGAAGCTTTCTTT.

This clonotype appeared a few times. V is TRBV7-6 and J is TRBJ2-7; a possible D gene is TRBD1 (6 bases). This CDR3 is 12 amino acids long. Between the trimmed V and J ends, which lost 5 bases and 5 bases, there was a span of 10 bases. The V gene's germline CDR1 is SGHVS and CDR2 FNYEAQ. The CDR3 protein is CASSRGLNEQYF. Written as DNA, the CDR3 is TGTGCCAGCAGCAGGGGGTTAAACGAGCAGTACTTC.

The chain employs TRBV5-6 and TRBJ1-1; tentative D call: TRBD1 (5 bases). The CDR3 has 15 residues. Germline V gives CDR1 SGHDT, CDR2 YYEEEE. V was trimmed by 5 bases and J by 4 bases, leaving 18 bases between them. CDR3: CASSLWGGGSTEAFF. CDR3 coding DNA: TGTGCCAGCAGTCTTTGGGGGGGGGGAAGCACTGAAGCTTTCTTT.

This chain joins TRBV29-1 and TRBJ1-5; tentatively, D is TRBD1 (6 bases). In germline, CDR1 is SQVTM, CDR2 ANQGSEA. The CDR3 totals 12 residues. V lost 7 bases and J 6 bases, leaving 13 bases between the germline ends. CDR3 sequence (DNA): TGCAGCGCTAGACAGGCGCTTCAGCCCCAGCATTTT. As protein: CSARQALQPQHF.

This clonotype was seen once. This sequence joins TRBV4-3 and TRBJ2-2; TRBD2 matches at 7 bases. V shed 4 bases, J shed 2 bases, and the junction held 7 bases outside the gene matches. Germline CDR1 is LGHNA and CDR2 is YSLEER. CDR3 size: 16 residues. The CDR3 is CASSRAGLVNTGELFF. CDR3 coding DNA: TGCGCCAGCAGCCGCGCCGGACTAGTCAACACCGGGGAGCTGTTTTTT.